This TCR beta chain is drawn from a study of T cells after yellow fever vaccination. The germline CDR1 and CDR2 sequences are MNHEY and SVGAGI. V lost 2 bases and J lost 8, with 12 bases in between. The CDR3 is 13 residues long. Generation of TCR cDNA used 5'RACE template switching (which added a universal primer site and UMIs). Using its own MiXCR run on the 5' RACE reads, TCRdb lists one record per CDR3 protein. The repertoire has some 150,000 distinct CDR3 sequences, around 9.3% of them found once; the top ten carry 35% to 40%. This clonotype has more than one count but fewer than ten. The antigen remains unidentified. The study, taken as a whole, reports: It was the secondary response that reached its peak faster, day 5 versus 15, but it was weaker. Abundant clonotypes from the bulk population could get into FACS-sorted repertoires as contaminants.

The source is a man between 18 and 35 years old who received the YFV17D yellow fever vaccine. The source material was CD8+ T cells sorted from PBMCs, sampled 45 days after the yellow fever booster vaccination. This chain connects TRBV6-5 to TRBJ1-1; D gene unclear. As DNA, the CDR3 is TGTGCCAGCAGTTACAGTTGGGGTGGGGAAGCTTTCTTT. This encodes CASSYSWGGEAFF.